Shown below are 5 T cell receptor beta chains from a single sample sequenced in a study of T cell changes during pregnancy in multiple sclerosis. Data came from immunoSEQ multiplex PCR; TCRdb stores just in-frame clones and leaves some out. The sample lists tens of thousands of clones; more than 80% were seen once. The material was peripheral blood, obtained in the second trimester of pregnancy. These TCRs come from a female donor with multiple sclerosis, enrolled in a pregnancy study.

The chain employs TRBV7-2 and TRBJ1-2, with D unclear. CDR1 and CDR2 (germline): SGHTA, FQGNSA. The CDR3 runs to 13 residues. V dropped 1 base and J dropped 8 bases, with 11 bases sitting between them. The CDR3 DNA follows: TGTGCCAGCAGCTTAGGGAGGGAAAGAGGCTACACCTTC. As protein: CASSLGRERGYTF. Full variable domain (missing parts from reference TRBV7-2 and TRBJ1-2): GAGVSQSPSNKVTEKGKDVELRCDPISGHTALYWYRQSLGQGLEFLIYFQGNSAPDKSGLPSDRFSAERTGGSVSTLTIQRTQQEDSAVYLCASSLGRERGYTFGSGTRLTVV.

The rearrangement joins TRBV4-3 to TRBJ1-3, with no clear D. The CDR3 sequence is 16 residues long. Germline V gene lookup returns CDR1 LGHNA and CDR2 YSLEER. The germline V and J ends were trimmed by 1 base and 0 bases, with 10 bases remaining between them. The chain's CDR3 is CASSQGLMSSGNTIYF. The CDR3 region has the DNA TGCGCCAGCAGCCAAGGCCTCATGAGCTCTGGAAACACCATATATTTT.

This chain joins TRBV6-5 and TRBJ1-2, with D unclear. V lost 6 bases, J lost 5 bases, and 10 bases lay in between. This CDR3 is 12 amino acids long. The V gene's germline CDR1 is MNHEY and CDR2 SVGAGI. This CDR3 is CASRNDGYGYTF. In nucleotides, the CDR3 is TGTGCCAGCAGAAACGACGGGTATGGCTACACCTTC.

V and J are TRBV11-3 and TRBJ2-4, with 10 bases aligning to TRBD2. CDR3 length: 16 residues. V dropped 5 bases and J dropped 1; count of bases not matched to a gene: 5. Germline V lookup: CDR1 SGHNT, CDR2 YENEEA. This CDR3 reads CASSHGTSDAKNIQYF. The DNA of the CDR3 is TGTGCCAGCAGCCACGGGACTAGCGATGCCAAAAACATTCAGTACTTC.

This clone was observed a single time. The chain recombines TRBV10-3 with TRBJ1-2, with D perhaps matching TRBD1 (5 bases). V gave up 7 bases and J gave up 3 bases, with 9 bases separating them. The germline gives CDR1 ENHRY, CDR2 SYGVKD. The CDR3 is 12 amino acids. The DNA for the CDR3 is TGTGCCATCATGGGGGGAGACTATGGCTACACCTTC. This encodes CAIMGGDYGYTF.